This TCR beta chain was captured in a study of T cells after yellow fever vaccination. MiXCR, applied by TCRdb to the 5' RACE reads, yields one record per CDR3 protein. The table lists around 320,000 distinct CDR3 sequences, around 10% of them singletons, with over 3% in the top ten. Study-wide results and caveats: Peaking faster, on day 5 versus 15, the secondary response was nonetheless weaker. Repertoires obtained by FACS sorting could include abundant clonotypes that entered as contaminants from the bulk population.

This clonotype was seen repeatedly, ten times or more. Its cognate antigen is unknown. V dropped 2 bases and J dropped 5 bases, with 6 bases sitting between them. The CDR3 is made up of 12 amino acids. Germline loops: CDR1 MNHEY, CDR2 SMNVEV (reference sequence). The chain combines TRBV27 with TRBJ1-2; no reliable D call. This TCR was recovered from a man aged 18-30 years who received the YFV17D yellow fever vaccine. The sample consisted of CD4+ T cells sorted from PBMCs, taken 5 days after the yellow fever booster vaccination. CDR3 coding DNA: TGTGCCAGCAGTTTAAGAGGGTATGGCTACACCTTC. This translates into CASSLRGYGYTF.